This is a list of T cell receptor beta chains from one sample in a study of CD8+ T cells in alopecia areata. Some clones are missing from TCRdb's copy, which holds only in-frame ones; the method was immunoSEQ multiplex PCR. The sample yields about 200,000 clones, approximately 56% seen once. The sample in question was CD4+ T cells sorted from blood, obtained at week 4, from a patient treated with tofacitinib. The receptor source for this set is a human donor with alopecia areata. Both conserved end residues are part of each CDR3. A D gene is named only where the DNA matches it firmly. Size is stated for part of the rows, as once, few or many counts, or as a class when the clone is expanded.

CASMYYRASNQPQHF TGTGCCAGCATGTACTACAGGGCCAGCAATCAGCCCCAGCATTTT TRBJ1-5 . TRBV2 .
CASSLMEAYEQYF TGTGCCAGCAGCTTAATGGAGGCCTACGAGCAGTACTTC TRBJ2-7 . TRBV7-9 .
CASSWGTNGYGYTF TGTGCCAGCAGCTGGGGGACCAACGGCTATGGCTACACCTTC TRBJ1-2 . TRBV5-4 .
CSVETAGGQETQYF TGCAGCGTTGAAACAGCGGGGGGCCAAGAGACCCAGTACTTC TRBJ2-5 . TRBV29-1 TRBD2
CASSLTSGTDTQYF TGTGCCAGCAGCTTGACTAGCGGCACAGATACGCAGTATTTT TRBJ2-3 . TRBV5-6 TRBD2
CASSLRQETQYF TGCGCCAGCTCTCTTCGCCAAGAGACCCAGTACTTC TRBJ2-5 . TRBV5-1 .
CASRDRTGANVLTF TGTGCCAGCAGAGACAGGACTGGGGCCAACGTCCTGACTTTC TRBJ2-6 . TRBV28 .
CSSNSGPLGDTQYF TGCAGCTCGAATAGCGGGCCCCTCGGTGATACGCAGTATTTT TRBJ2-3 few TRBV29-1 TRBD2
CAWRVTGAAQFF TGTGCCTGGAGAGTTACAGGGGCCGCGCAGTTCTTC TRBJ2-1 . TRBV30 TRBD1
CAISEPGGGTQYF TGTGCCATCAGTGAGCCTGGGGGAGGTACGCAGTATTTT TRBJ2-3 . TRBV10-3 .
CASSERDGVGTEAFF TGTGCCAGCTCAGAAAGGGACGGAGTAGGGACTGAAGCTTTCTTT TRBJ1-1 few TRBV2 .
CSVERDLSYEQYF TGCAGCGTTGAACGGGACCTCTCCTACGAGCAGTACTTC TRBJ2-7 . TRBV29-1 .